This TCR beta chain was documented in a study of blood T cell repertoires in COVID-19. Across the study: COVID-19 samples, acute and convalescent, were from the United States, Italy and Spain. PBMCs, B-cell-depleted T cells, or T cells provided the cDNA or gDNA that made up the material.

In the original workflow: How many nucleated cells were present was estimated from reference gene primer amplification. Some clones are missing from TCRdb's copy, which holds only in-frame ones; the method was immunoSEQ multiplex PCR. V and J calls plus clone size are reproduced from that table; the DNA served to infer D and trimming. Altogether 250,000 or so clones are present, 70% to 90% being singletons, with the ten largest covering roughly 5.6%. The germline V gene has CDR1 MNHEY and CDR2 SVGAGI. This CDR3 has 14 amino acids. Deletions cut 6 bases from V and 7 bases from J, with 18 bases between.

This TCR was recovered from an older woman with COVID-19, enrolled during active disease. The chain links TRBV6-5 to TRBJ1-2; perhaps TRBD1 as D (6 bases). Sequencing used peripheral blood. The CDR3 region is CASSLEWGPTGYTF. The CDR3 DNA reads as TGTGCCAGCAGCCTTGAATGGGGGCCCACTGGCTACACCTTC.